A single sample is the source of the 5 T cell receptor beta chains below, sequenced in a study of T-cell reconstitution after alpha-beta-depleted transplantation in children. Preparation of the TCRbeta library used unique molecular identifiers. In TCRdb, the PCR reads were re-called with MiXCR into one record per CDR3 protein. This table holds 500,000 to 650,000 distinct CDR3 sequences, 9.5% to 12% found once. Sequences were derived from PBMCs, mostly from graft donor cells, sampled 180 days after TCRalphabeta/CD19-depleted stem cell transplant. The source is a female patient under 10 years old who had a stem cell transplant for aplastic anemia, so the T cells may come from the graft donor.

This clonotype was picked up many times. The genes are TRBV9 and TRBJ2-1; no reliable D call. This CDR3 spans 14 amino acids. Trimming left V 0 bases short and J 3 bases short, with 7 bases between. The germline gives CDR1 SGDLS, CDR2 YYNGEE. As DNA, the CDR3 is TGTGCCAGCAGCGTAGGTCCCAACTACAATGAGCAGTTCTTC. Amino acids: CASSVGPNYNEQFF. Complete variable domain (other parts from reference TRBV9 and TRBJ2-1): DSGVTQTPKHLITATGQRVTLRCSPRSGDLSVYWYQQSLDQGLQFLIQYYNGEERAKGNILERFSAQQFPDLHSELNLSSLELGDSALYFCASSVGPNYNEQFFGPGTRLTVL.

The chain combines TRBV12-3 or TRBV12-4 with TRBJ2-7; 9 bases map to TRBD2. The CDR3 contains 14 residues. V was pared by 3 bases and J by 7 bases, with 7 bases of the junction left unmatched. The CDR3 bases are TGTGCCAGCAGTTTCCCCGGACTAGCGCAGGAGCAGTACTTC. Its protein product is CASSFPGLAQEQYF.

This clonotype was observed at least ten times. This chain connects TRBV20-1 to TRBJ1-1, with no clear D. Trimming left V 3 bases short and J 4 bases short, with 15 bases between. The germline CDR1 and CDR2 sequences are DFQATT and SNEGSKA (reference sequence). This CDR3 is 14 amino acids long. CDR3 DNA: TGCAGTGCTAGGGGCTTGTGGGGTAGCACTGAAGCTTTCTTT. Its protein is CSARGLWGSTEAFF.

This clonotype occurred a few times. V gene TRBV10-3 combines with J gene TRBJ2-7, with 7 bases aligning to TRBD2. This CDR3 comprises 14 residues. Germline CDR1 and CDR2: ENHRY and SYGVKD. V dropped 0 bases and J dropped 6; count of bases not matched to a gene: 5. CDR3 coding DNA: TGTGCCATCAGTGAGTCGTCAGGGAGGGGCGAGCAGTACTTC. It codes for CAISESSGRGEQYF.

The chain has TRBV7-9 and TRBJ2-5; no reliable D call. V lost 1 base, J lost 3 bases, and 9 bases lay in between. Germline V lookup: CDR1 SEHNR, CDR2 FQNEAQ (reference sequence). This CDR3 region has 14 residues. The CDR3 loop is CASSLDAAKETQYF. The CDR3 DNA follows: TGTGCCAGCAGCTTAGATGCAGCAAAAGAGACCCAGTACTTC.